Presented here are 14 T cell receptor beta chains from one specimen sequenced in a study of shared clonotypes between healthy human individuals. Measured with immunoSEQ multiplex PCR; TCRdb has only the in-frame clones, and not every one. The sample consists of fewer than 550,000 clones, about 79% of them appearing once. Sequencing was done on a sample of PBMCs. The receptors were sampled from a woman in her thirties or forties in good health. Some clones in this sample may be carry-over from other donors' samples.

The chain's CDR3 is CASSSGISTDTQYF. CDR3 DNA sequence: TGTGCCAGCTCTAGCGGAATCAGCACAGATACGCAGTATTTT. This chain uses TRBV18 with TRBJ2-3; D is possibly TRBD2 (6 bases). This CDR3 contains 14 residues. Germline loops: CDR1 KGHSH, CDR2 LQKENI. With 6 bases removed from V and 0 bases from J, the gap between germline ends came to 10 bases. The full variable domain, its missing parts supplied by reference TRBV18 and TRBJ2-3, is NAGVMQNPRHLVRRRGQEARLRCSPMKGHSHVYWYRQLPEEGLKFMVYLQKENIIDESGMPKERFSAEFPKEGPSILRIQQVVRGDSAAYFCASSSGISTDTQYFGPGTRLTVL.

As regards this clone: The same CDR3 is also encoded by other DNA sequences in this sample. This chain joins TRBV20-1 and TRBJ1-1, with no clear D. The CDR3 totals 11 residues. Per the germline V gene, CDR1 is DFQATT and CDR2 is SNEGSKA (reference sequence). Trimming shortened V by 3 bases and J by 0 bases, and 2 bases separated the two germline ends. The CDR3 DNA sequence: TGCAGTGCTAGGGTGAACACTGAAGCTTTCTTT. Its protein product is CSARVNTEAFF.

This chain links TRBV27 with TRBJ1-1; 9 bases are a match to TRBD1. The V gene end was trimmed by 6 bases and the J gene end by 4 bases; junction bases not matched to a gene: 6. This CDR3 has 14 amino acids. Germline CDR1 reads MNHEY; CDR2 reads SMNVEV (reference sequence). The DNA of the CDR3 is TGTGCCAGCAGCCTGGGACAGGGTGGCACTGAAGCTTTCTTT. Protein product: CASSLGQGGTEAFF.

The chain combines TRBV6-1 with TRBJ2-7; D is possibly TRBD1 or TRBD2 (6 bases each). Germline CDR1 MNHNS, CDR2 SASEGT. Trimming took off 2 bases at V and 2 bases at J, with 16 bases between the two ends. The CDR3 is 16 residues long. Written as DNA, the CDR3 is TGTGCCAGCAGTGAACTTCAGGGGCGGGGAACCTACGAGCAGTACTTC. Translated: CASSELQGRGTYEQYF.

This clone was observed once. The sample has other DNA sequences that encode this CDR3 too. J is TRBJ2-7 and V is TRBV28; D is unclear. The ends were cut back, 4 bases at V and 2 bases at J, with 3 bases in the middle. Germline-derived CDR1 and CDR2 are MDHEN and SYDVKM. The length of the CDR3 is 11 residues. CDR3 sequence reads: CASSSPYEQYF. The CDR3 nucleotides are TGTGCCAGCAGTTCCCCCTACGAGCAGTACTTC.

The table lists this clone with a few counts. This sequence joins TRBV30 and TRBJ2-7; D is possibly TRBD2 (5 bases). CDR3 length: 14 residues. V was trimmed by 1 base and J by 3 bases, leaving 13 bases between them. Germline V gene data show CDR1 as GTSNPN and CDR2 as SVGIG (reference sequence). This chain's CDR3 is CAWSGASSYYEQYF. The CDR3 nucleotides are TGTGCCTGGAGTGGGGCTAGCAGCTACTACGAGCAGTACTTC.

The rearrangement joins TRBV7-2 to TRBJ2-6; D call uncertain. The CDR3 extends over 15 amino acids. Trimming shortened V by 5 bases and J by 0 bases, and 8 bases separated the two germline ends. CDR1 and CDR2 (germline): SGHTA, FQGNSA. The CDR3 DNA reads TGTGCCAGCAGCGGGCTGAGCTCTGGGGCCAACGTCCTGACTTTC. Its translation is CASSGLSSGANVLTF.

The CDR3 DNA follows: TGTGCCAGCAAAAGAAGCGGGAACCACGAGCAGTACTTC. Amino acid sequence: CASKRSGNHEQYF. The chain uses TRBV4-2 and TRBJ2-5; 7 bases are shared with TRBD2. Near its end, the DNA agrees better with TRBJ2-7, so the J call may be wrong. This CDR3 spans 13 amino acids. The germline V gene has CDR1 LGHNA and CDR2 YNFKEQ.

This chain joins TRBV5-1 and TRBJ1-4, with D unclear. Trimming took off 2 bases at V and 0 bases at J, with 8 bases between the two ends. Germline loops: CDR1 SGHRS, CDR2 YFSETQ. The CDR3 runs to 15 residues. The CDR3 region has the DNA TGCGCCAGCAGCTTCAGCATTACAACTAATGAAAAACTGTTTTTT. It codes for CASSFSITTNEKLFF.

This sequence joins TRBV27 and TRBJ2-2, with 7 bases lining up with TRBD2. CDR1 and CDR2 (germline): MNHEY, SMNVEV (reference sequence). This CDR3 is built from 20 residues. Trimming removed 3 bases from V and 6 bases from J; junction bases left unmatched: 22. The CDR3 protein is CASSFFGQSGAETGPGELFF. The CDR3 DNA sequence: TGTGCCAGCAGTTTTTTCGGCCAAAGCGGGGCGGAGACGGGGCCCGGGGAGCTGTTTTTT.

This clone was counted a few times. The J gene is TRBJ1-1, the V gene TRBV5-1; 7 bases agree with TRBD1. J gave up 3 bases and V 0 bases, and 5 bases lay outside the gene matches. Germline-derived CDR1 and CDR2 are SGHRS and YFSETQ. CDR3 length: 15 amino acids. The CDR3 nucleotides read TGCGCCAGCAGCTTGGCTCCCAGGGGGGACACTGAAGCTTTCTTT. It is translated as CASSLAPRGDTEAFF.

The chain is built from TRBV7-2 and TRBJ2-1; 9 nucleotides line up with TRBD2. V lost 1 base and J lost 8; bases outside the gene matches: 6. The CDR3 is 15 residues long. Germline V lookup: CDR1 SGHTA, CDR2 FQGNSA. CDR3 sequence reads: CASSLVSGRTDEQFF. CDR3 in DNA: TGTGCCAGCAGCTTAGTTAGCGGGAGAACGGATGAGCAGTTCTTC.

This clone was seen only a few times. This chain uses TRBV7-9 with TRBJ1-4, with a tentative D call TRBD1 (5 bases). The CDR3 spans 13 residues. Germline CDR1 and CDR2: SEHNR and FQNEAQ (reference sequence). With 6 bases removed from V and 16 bases from J, the gap between germline ends came to 21 bases. The DNA of the CDR3 is TGTGCCAGCAGTCCCACCTACCGGGACCCCCCGTTTTTT. Protein product: CASSPTYRDPPFF.

A few counts support this clone. The chain recombines TRBV7-9 with TRBJ2-7, with D tentatively TRBD1 (5 bases). V lost 5 bases and J lost 2, with 16 bases in between. This CDR3 contains 15 residues. Germline CDR1 is SEHNR and CDR2 is FQNEAQ (reference sequence). CDR3 region: CASSHNVETAYEQYF. CDR3 sequence (DNA): TGTGCCAGCAGCCACAACGTTGAGACAGCCTACGAGCAGTACTTC.